This T cell receptor (beta chain) emerged from a study of blood T cell repertoires in COVID-19. Overall study: Italy, Spain and the United States were the sources of the convalescent and acute COVID-19 samples. The analysed material was cDNA or gDNA that came from T cells, B-cell-depleted T cells, or PBMCs.

Germline CDR1 reads SGHRS; CDR2 reads YFSETQ. CDR3 length equals 14 residues. Trimming took off 0 bases at V and 4 bases at J, with 8 bases between the two ends. Methods used by the authors: Amplification of reference gene primers was used by the study to estimate nucleated cell counts. The repertoire was sequenced with immunoSEQ multiplex PCR; TCRdb's copy has only in-frame clones and lacks some. That table furnishes V, J and clone size, whereas the DNA furnished D and trimming. The sample carries tens of thousands of clones, 75% to 85% recorded once. The J gene is TRBJ2-1, the V gene TRBV5-1; D might be TRBD1 (6 bases). What was sequenced was peripheral blood. This TCR was sampled from a woman in her seventies with acute or convalescent COVID-19. Written as DNA, the CDR3 is TGCGCCAGCAGCTTGGGACAGGAGTACAATGAGCAGTTCTTC. Protein sequence: CASSLGQEYNEQFF.